Following are 18 T cell receptor beta chains from one sample sequenced in a study of CD8 T cells in ankylosing spondylitis (dated by TCRdb to about 2017). Library preparation used 5' RACE. For sequencing, an Illumina HiSeq 2500 was employed. TCRdb trimmed the raw reads at Q25, called clones with MiXCR and kept productive beta chains. For every CDR3 protein sequence, its rows merge into one entry that carries the most common genes and DNA. The sample yields approximately 300,000 distinct CDR3 sequences; around 20% were counted once. The ten largest account for 3.5% of the sample. Sequencing input: blood, either unsorted or a sorted T cell fraction (not recorded which). The receptors come from a female donor with ankylosing spondylitis or in good health (not recorded which).

DNA of the CDR3: TGTGCCAGCAGCATCGGTTCGCGAGCCCCGGGATCACCCCTCCACTTT. It translates to CASSIGSRAPGSPLHF. V and J are TRBV21-1 and TRBJ1-6. TRBV21-1 is recorded as a pseudogene. The CDR3 covers 16 residues.

This clonotype showed up just a few times. The V gene is TRBV30, the J gene TRBJ2-1; TRBD2 might be the D (6 bases). CDR1 GTSNPN and CDR2 SVGIG come from the germline V gene (reference sequence). V shed 3 bases and J shed 4 bases, with 10 bases lying between them. This CDR3 region has 13 residues. The CDR3 protein is CAWRPGAYNEQFF. In DNA, the CDR3 is TGTGCCTGGAGGCCGGGAGCGTACAATGAGCAGTTCTTC.

This clonotype was detected a few times. This chain uses TRBV20-1 with TRBJ2-7, with D unresolved. The CDR3 has 12 residues. Germline V gene lookup returns CDR1 DFQATT and CDR2 SNEGSKA (reference sequence). V dropped 1 base and J dropped 2 bases, with 6 bases sitting between them. CDR3: CSARAGPYEQYF. The CDR3 DNA follows: TGCAGTGCTAGAGCTGGGCCCTACGAGCAGTACTTC.

This chain joins TRBV7-2 and TRBJ2-7, with D possibly matching TRBD2 (6 bases). Trimming cost V 5 bases and J 9 bases, with 14 bases left between them. The CDR3 contains 12 residues. Germline V gene lookup returns CDR1 SGHTA and CDR2 FQGNSA. The CDR3 DNA sequence: TGTGCCAGCAGCCCTAGCGACCGGTTGCAGTACTTC. Encoded protein: CASSPSDRLQYF.

The rearrangement joins TRBV7-9 to TRBJ2-7; D remains unclear. CDR1 is SEHNR and CDR2 is FQNEAQ in the germline V gene (reference sequence). Between the trimmed V and J ends, which lost 6 bases and 5 bases, there was a span of 11 bases. The CDR3 covers 12 residues. The CDR3, as DNA: TGTGCCAGCAGTGGACCAAGGGACGAGCAGTACTTC. Its translation: CASSGPRDEQYF.

This clonotype appeared a few times. The V and J genes are TRBV7-2 and TRBJ2-7; D may be TRBD2 (5 bases). The CDR3 spans 16 residues. The V end was cut by 2 bases, the J end by 0 bases, with 14 bases between. The germline V gene has CDR1 SGHTA and CDR2 FQGNSA. The CDR3 bases are TGTGCCAGCAGCTTACGGGCGGGTAGGAGCTCCTACGAGCAGTACTTC. Residues: CASSLRAGRSSYEQYF.

This rearrangement joins TRBV6-5 to TRBJ2-1, with D tentatively TRBD2 (5 bases). V was trimmed by 2 bases and J by 8 bases, leaving 19 bases between them. The CDR3 is made up of 16 amino acids. Per germline, CDR1 MNHEY and CDR2 SVGAGI. The CDR3 here is CASSYTGPDGGDEQFF. The CDR3 bases are TGTGCCAGCAGTTACACCGGACCAGACGGAGGTGATGAGCAGTTCTTC.

Only one count was recorded for this clonotype. The rearrangement joins TRBV24-1 to TRBJ2-3; no definite D call. V dropped 1 base and J dropped 0 bases, with 7 bases sitting between them. Germline lookup yields CDR1 KGHDR and CDR2 SFDVKD. This CDR3 is built from 15 residues. The CDR3 protein is CATSDLGRSTDTQYF. For the CDR3, the DNA is TGTGCCACCAGTGATTTAGGACGAAGCACAGATACGCAGTATTTT.

This clonotype was seen many times. The gene calls are TRBV12-3 or TRBV12-4 and TRBJ1-4; D not certain. Trimming removed 3 bases from V and 7 bases from J, with 3 bases in between. This CDR3 is 11 amino acids long. CDR3 sequence (DNA): TGTGCCAGCAGTTTCCGTGAAAAACTGTTTTTT. Translation gives CASSFREKLFF.

This clonotype is a singleton in its sample. The chain employs TRBV5-1 and TRBJ2-5; D is perhaps TRBD1 (6 bases). Germline V lookup: CDR1 SGHRS, CDR2 YFSETQ. This CDR3 region has 14 residues. The V gene lost 1 base and the J gene lost 4 bases, with 11 bases spanning the gap. The CDR3 protein is CASSLRDRRETQYF. DNA for the CDR3: TGCGCCAGCAGCTTGCGAGACAGGCGAGAGACCCAGTACTTC. The full variable domain, with the rest looked up from reference TRBV5-1 and TRBJ2-5, is KAGVTQTPRYLIKTRGQQVTLSCSPISGHRSVSWYQQTPGQGLQFLFEYFSETQRNKGNFPGRFSGRQFSNSRSEMNVSTLELGDSALYLCASSLRDRRETQYFGPGTRLLVL.

J is TRBJ1-2 and V is TRBV12-3 or TRBV12-4; no clear D. The V and J ends lost 4 bases and 8 bases respectively, with 8 bases between them. The CDR3 spans 11 residues. The CDR3 loop reads CASSWVGGYTF. DNA for the CDR3: TGTGCCAGCAGTTGGGTTGGAGGCTACACCTTC.

The J gene is TRBJ2-7, the V gene TRBV11-1; tentatively, D is TRBD1 (5 bases). Germline values: CDR1 SGHAT, CDR2 FQDESV (reference sequence). This CDR3 comprises 18 residues. V dropped 4 bases and J dropped 2 bases, with 24 bases sitting between them. The CDR3 DNA reads TGTGCCAGCAGCTCCTCGGTGGGGCGGAACGCCCGAGCCTACGAGCAGTACTTC. Translation gives CASSSSVGRNARAYEQYF.

V usage is TRBV7-2 and J usage is TRBJ2-7, with D uncertain. Germline V gene lookup returns CDR1 SGHTA and CDR2 FQGNSA. V lost 1 base and J 6 bases, leaving 7 bases between the germline ends. The length of the CDR3 is 12 residues. The CDR3 DNA reads TGTGCCAGCAGCTTAGTGGCCATCGAGCAGTACTTC. Residues: CASSLVAIEQYF.

CDR3 amino acids: CASSPWGGQDGYTF. The CDR3, as DNA: TGTGCCAGCAGCCCCTGGGGGGGTCAGGATGGCTACACCTTC. The chain employs TRBV7-9 and TRBJ1-2; D may be TRBD1 (5 bases). V lost 5 bases to trimming and J lost 6 bases, with 16 bases between them. The length of the CDR3 is 14 residues. Per germline, CDR1 SEHNR and CDR2 FQNEAQ (reference sequence).

The chain uses TRBV15 and TRBJ2-1; 7 nucleotides line up with TRBD2. CDR1 is LNHNV, CDR2 YYDKDF, per germline (reference sequence). V lost 8 bases to trimming and J lost 4 bases; unmatched junction nucleotides: 8. This CDR3 is 14 amino acids long. CDR3 sequence reads: CATEGLGRYNEQFF. The DNA for the CDR3 is TGTGCCACCGAAGGTCTCGGGAGGTACAATGAGCAGTTCTTC.

The CDR3 spells CASSLARGSGDTQYF. The CDR3 DNA reads as TGTGCCAGCAGTTTAGCCAGGGGGTCAGGAGATACGCAGTATTTT. The chain links TRBV27 to TRBJ2-3; 7 bases align to TRBD1. The V gene's germline CDR1 is MNHEY and CDR2 SMNVEV (reference sequence). Trimming removed 2 bases from V and 5 bases from J; junction bases left unmatched: 7. The CDR3 covers 15 residues.

This clonotype was detected ten times or more. The chain combines TRBV4-2 with TRBJ2-3, with unresolved D. V was cut by 4 bases and J by 5 bases, with 7 bases left in between. Germline V gives CDR1 LGHNA, CDR2 YNFKEQ. The CDR3 sequence is 12 residues long. CDR3 sequence reads: CASSPYGDTQYF. The CDR3 DNA follows: TGTGCCAGCAGCCCGTACGGAGATACGCAGTATTTT.

The V call is TRBV15, the J call TRBJ2-5; no firm D call. Trimming took off 0 bases at V and 5 bases at J, with 10 bases between the two ends. The CDR3 is 14 residues long. CDR1 LNHNV and CDR2 YYDKDF come from the germline V gene (reference sequence). The DNA for the CDR3 is TGTGCCACCAGCAGAGATGGGAACGCGGAGACCCAGTACTTC. It encodes CATSRDGNAETQYF.